These 27 T cell receptor beta chains originate from one sample sequenced in a study of cytomegalovirus exposure and HLA in healthy donors (dated by TCRdb to 2015 to 2018). Libraries were built with the immunoSEQ multiplex PCR assay. The multiplex PCR relied on a mix of 60 forward primers for TCR Vbeta segments and 13 reverse primers for TCR Jbeta segments. TCRdb took this table from immuneACCESS and kept in-frame rearrangements with V and J called. Such tables lack part of the clones; where checked against another copy, unresolved V genes explain under half of the gap, and the rest is unexplained. Counted in this sample were under 200,000 clones; 65% to 90% of them appeared once. The ten largest clonotypes hold approximately 6.3% of the sample. Sequenced sample: PBMCs. Receptor source: a man aged 35-49 years in good health and CMV-seropositive.

The chain has TRBV11-2 and TRBJ2-1; 10 positions match TRBD2. This CDR3 spans 15 amino acids. The V gene end was trimmed by 9 bases and the J gene end by 5 bases; junction bases not matched to a gene: 10. CDR1 and CDR2 from the germline V gene are SGHAT and FQNNGV. This CDR3 reads CASPPLAGVHNEQFF. CDR3 in DNA: TGTGCCAGTCCCCCCCTAGCGGGGGTCCACAATGAGCAGTTCTTC.

V usage is TRBV6-5 and J usage is TRBJ1-5; TRBD1 matches 10 bases. The CDR3 contains 15 residues. The germline V gene encodes CDR1 MNHEY and CDR2 SVGAGI. The V segment lost 3 bases and the J segment 4 bases; nucleotides outside the gene matches: 3. CDR3 DNA sequence: TGTGCCAGCAGTTATGGGACAGGGGCTAATCAGCCCCAGCATTTT. This codes for CASSYGTGANQPQHF.

The V gene is TRBV5-4, the J gene TRBJ2-2; the D is unclear. The germline CDR1 and CDR2 sequences are SGHNT and YYREEE (reference sequence). The germline V and J ends were trimmed by 6 bases and 2 bases, with 8 bases remaining between them. CDR3 length: 13 amino acids. The CDR3 nucleotides read TGTGCCAGCATGGCAGTTAACACCGGGGAGCTGTTTTTT. This codes for CASMAVNTGELFF.

This chain connects TRBV5-8 to TRBJ1-2, with 10 bases that match TRBD1. The junction had 13 bases not matched to a gene; V was cut back by 4 bases and J by 7 bases. The germline gives CDR1 SGHTS, CDR2 YDEGEE. The CDR3 loop spans 16 amino acids. The CDR3 DNA follows: TGTGCCAGCAGCCCCACCCACTCGACAGGGGGCGGTGGCTACACCTTC. The encoded protein is CASSPTHSTGGGGYTF.

The V gene is TRBV29-1, the J gene TRBJ2-7; 9 nucleotides align to TRBD1. CDR3 size: 14 residues. After removal of 5 bases from V and 4 bases from J, the junction contained 9 bases not matched to a gene. Per the germline V gene, CDR1 is SQVTM and CDR2 is ANQGSEA. The CDR3 protein is CSVSPGTGKYEQYF. The CDR3 DNA sequence: TGCAGCGTTTCGCCCGGGACAGGGAAATACGAGCAGTACTTC.

This clone was found a few times. One end of the junction does not line up with germline, which may come from a read error. This chain joins TRBV7-9 and TRBJ1-1; D possibly corresponds to TRBD1 (5 bases). The CDR3 extends over 13 amino acids. Per the germline V gene, CDR1 is SEHNR and CDR2 is FQNEAQ (reference sequence). The CDR3 reads CASSPNLQAEAFF. The CDR3, as DNA: TGTGCTAGCAGCCCTAATTTACAGGCTGAAGCTTTCTTT.

The rearrangement links TRBV18 to TRBJ1-2; D unclear. The V gene lost 2 bases and the J gene lost 4 bases, with 11 bases spanning the gap. Germline lookup yields CDR1 KGHSH and CDR2 LQKENI. The CDR3 sequence is 14 residues long. The CDR3 region is CASSPAGNLYGYTF. The CDR3 region has the DNA TGTGCCAGCTCACCAGCCGGGAATCTCTATGGCTACACCTTC. Combining the CDR3 with reference TRBV18 and TRBJ1-2 gives the whole variable domain NAGVMQNPRHLVRRRGQEARLRCSPMKGHSHVYWYRQLPEEGLKFMVYLQKENIIDESGMPKERFSAEFPKEGPSILRIQQVVRGDSAAYFCASSPAGNLYGYTFGSGTRLTVV.

The chain couples TRBV9 to TRBJ2-1; perhaps TRBD1 as D (6 bases). V lost 0 bases, J lost 8 bases, and 15 bases lay in between. The CDR3 totals 15 residues. Germline V gene data show CDR1 as SGDLS and CDR2 as YYNGEE. The DNA for the CDR3 is TGTGCCAGCAGCGTAGCAGTTGTAGAGGGGGATGAGCAGTTCTTC. It translates to CASSVAVVEGDEQFF.

The rearrangement links TRBV5-1 to TRBJ2-5, with TRBD2 as a possible D gene (6 bases). The CDR3 runs 16 residues. Germline loops: CDR1 SGHRS, CDR2 YFSETQ. V was cut by 0 bases and J by 4 bases, with 16 bases left in between. CDR3 protein: CASSLEATGTLETQYF. DNA for the CDR3: TGCGCCAGCAGCTTGGAAGCCACCGGGACTTTAGAGACCCAGTACTTC.

J is TRBJ1-2 and V is TRBV7-2; 10 positions match TRBD1. V shed 2 bases, J shed 8 bases, and the junction held 5 bases outside the gene matches. The CDR3 consists of 14 residues. The germline CDR1 and CDR2 sequences are SGHTA and FQGNSA. The CDR3 reads CASSLRQGAWGYTF. The CDR3 bases are TGTGCCAGCAGCTTAAGACAGGGGGCCTGGGGCTACACCTTC.

CDR3 protein: CASSLSVWGQGYTF. CDR3 in DNA: TGTGCCAGCAGTTTAAGTGTTTGGGGGCAGGGCTACACCTTC. V is TRBV27 and J is TRBJ1-2, with D perhaps matching TRBD1 (6 bases). The V end was cut by 2 bases, the J end by 8 bases, with 15 bases between. The length of the CDR3 is 14 residues. CDR1 is MNHEY and CDR2 is SMNVEV in the germline V gene (reference sequence).

The chain couples TRBV30 to TRBJ2-2; D uncertain. V was clipped by 3 bases and J by 7 bases, with 15 bases between them. The germline V gene has CDR1 GTSNPN and CDR2 SVGIG (reference sequence). The CDR3 is made up of 14 amino acids. CDR3 in amino acids: CAWSFAVRVGELFF. The CDR3 DNA is TGTGCCTGGAGCTTCGCGGTTAGAGTCGGGGAGCTGTTTTTT.

This CDR3 is CSGQGKDTIYF. The CDR3 DNA sequence: TGCAGCGGACAGGGGAAGGACACCATATATTTT. The chain employs TRBV29-1 and TRBJ1-3; the match to TRBD1 covers 8 bases. V shed 7 bases and J 8 bases; nucleotides not matched to a gene: 4. There are 11 residues in the CDR3. CDR1 and CDR2 (germline): SQVTM, ANQGSEA.

The chain links TRBV5-5 to TRBJ1-6; the match to TRBD1 covers 7 bases. Germline V CDR1 and CDR2: SGHKS, YYEKEE (reference sequence). The CDR3 is 15 residues long. J was trimmed by 3 bases and V by 5 bases; bases with no gene match: 5. CDR3 coding DNA: TGTGCCAGCAGAATGACAGGGATCTATAATTCACCCCTCCACTTT. Translating it yields CASRMTGIYNSPLHF. The variable domain in full, completed from reference TRBV5-5 and TRBJ1-6, reads DAGVTQSPTHLIKTRGQQVTLRCSPISGHKSVSWYQQVLGQGPQFIFQYYEKEERGRGNFPDRFSARQFPNYSSELNVNALLLGDSALYLCASRMTGIYNSPLHFGNGTRLTVT.

In regard to this clone: One junction end disagrees with the germline gene, perhaps due to a read error. The rearrangement links TRBV7-9 to TRBJ2-1; D possibly corresponds to TRBD1 (6 bases). This CDR3 has 15 residues. From germline, CDR1 is SEHNR and CDR2 FQNEAQ (reference sequence). The DNA of the CDR3 is TGTTCCAGCAGCTTAGCACAGGGAACCTACAATGAGCAGTTCTTC. Amino acids: CSSSLAQGTYNEQFF.

In its sample, this clone was seen once. Here the CDR3 DNA reads TGTGCCAGCTCAGCGGGGATTAATGAAAAACTGTTTTTT. This sequence encodes CASSAGINEKLFF. V is TRBV18 and J is TRBJ1-4; D unresolved. This CDR3 has 13 residues. The V and J ends lost 5 bases and 4 bases respectively, with 8 bases between them. Per the germline V gene, CDR1 is KGHSH and CDR2 is LQKENI. Filled out from reference TRBV18 and TRBJ1-4, the complete variable domain reads NAGVMQNPRHLVRRRGQEARLRCSPMKGHSHVYWYRQLPEEGLKFMVYLQKENIIDESGMPKERFSAEFPKEGPSILRIQQVVRGDSAAYFCASSAGINEKLFFGSGTQLSVL.

This chain links TRBV10-1 with TRBJ2-1, with 7 bases matching TRBD2. The CDR3 has 14 residues. CDR1 is WNHNN and CDR2 is SYGVQD in the germline V gene (reference sequence). V shed 5 bases, J shed 2 bases, and the junction held 3 bases outside the gene matches. In nucleotides, the CDR3 is TGCGCCAGCAGTAAACGGGGGGCCTACAATGAGCAGTTCTTC. It translates to CASSKRGAYNEQFF.

In DNA form, the CDR3 reads TGTGCCAGCTCCCCCACGAGAAGTCCCAATGAAAAACTGTTTTTT. Its protein is CASSPTRSPNEKLFF. The rearrangement joins TRBV18 to TRBJ1-4; no clear D gene. V lost 6 bases and J 5 bases, leaving 16 bases between the germline ends. CDR3 length equals 15 residues. The germline CDR1 and CDR2 sequences are KGHSH and LQKENI.

This clone was counted a few times. V gene TRBV27 combines with J gene TRBJ1-6, with 10 positions matching TRBD1. Germline V lookup: CDR1 MNHEY, CDR2 SMNVEV (reference sequence). V dropped 6 bases and J dropped 9; count of bases not matched to a gene: 5. The CDR3 spans 14 residues. For the CDR3, the DNA is TGTGCCAGCAGAGCGGGACAGGGGCGTTCACCCCTCCACTTT. Encoded protein: CASRAGQGRSPLHF.

Note on this clone: The junction shows a germline mismatch at one end, possibly a read error. This chain links TRBV9 with TRBJ2-3; no definite D call. The CDR3 is made up of 15 amino acids. Germline lookup yields CDR1 SGDLS and CDR2 YYNGEE. The CDR3 sequence is CASSVEPHVVDAQYF. CDR3 nucleotides: TGTGCCAGCAGCGTAGAACCCCATGTCGTAGATGCGCAGTATTTT.

The chain is built from TRBV19 and TRBJ2-7; D not certain. The CDR3 is made up of 15 amino acids. V dropped 3 bases and J dropped 6 bases, with 18 bases sitting between them. Germline lookup yields CDR1 LNHDA and CDR2 SQIVND (reference sequence). Here the CDR3 reads CASSIYRQATVEQYF. CDR3 coding DNA: TGTGCCAGTAGTATTTATAGGCAGGCCACGGTCGAGCAGTACTTC.

In regard to this clone: Germline and junction disagree at one end, which may indicate a read error. The rearrangement joins TRBV7-7 to TRBJ2-1; TRBD2 might be the D (5 bases). This CDR3 comprises 16 residues. The germline CDR1 and CDR2 sequences are SSHAT and FNYEAQ (reference sequence). CDR3: CASSPRGSPKYNEQFF. The CDR3 nucleotides read TGTGCTAGCAGCCCCCGAGGGTCCCCCAAATACAATGAGCAGTTCTTC.

The J gene is TRBJ2-3, the V gene TRBV11-2; the match to TRBD1 covers 10 bases. The trim removed 3 bases at V and 4 bases at J, leaving 7 bases unmatched. The CDR3 has 16 amino acids. CDR1 and CDR2 (germline): SGHAT, FQNNGV. CDR3 sequence reads: CASSFTTGGLSDTQYF. The CDR3 bases are TGTGCCAGCAGCTTTACGACAGGGGGCCTCTCAGATACGCAGTATTTT.

The chain links TRBV7-9 to TRBJ2-7, with D perhaps TRBD2 (5 bases). V was clipped by 4 bases and J by 6 bases, with 16 bases between them. The CDR3 covers 14 residues. Germline CDR1 and CDR2: SEHNR and FQNEAQ (reference sequence). The CDR3: CASSSAVAPSEQYF. The CDR3 DNA reads as TGTGCCAGCAGCTCTGCAGTAGCGCCTTCCGAGCAGTACTTC.

The chain employs TRBV19 and TRBJ1-5, with D maybe TRBD1 (6 bases). V was pared by 7 bases and J by 7 bases, with 17 bases between. This CDR3 has 14 amino acids. The germline gives CDR1 LNHDA, CDR2 SQIVND (reference sequence). The CDR3 protein is CASTDVGAGQPQHF. The CDR3 coding sequence is TGTGCCAGTACCGATGTGGGGGCAGGCCAGCCCCAGCATTTT.

V usage is TRBV2 and J usage is TRBJ2-5; D gene uncertain. CDR1 and CDR2 (germline): SNHLY, FYNNEI. Deletions cut 6 bases from V and 3 bases from J, with 11 bases between. The length of the CDR3 is 13 residues. The CDR3 DNA reads as TGTGCCAGCAGGGCCCCCTTGAAAGAGACCCAGTACTTC. This sequence encodes CASRAPLKETQYF.

V gene TRBV19 combines with J gene TRBJ2-1; TRBD2 is a possible D gene (6 bases). V was clipped by 1 base and J by 7 bases, with 11 bases between them. The CDR3 has 14 residues. CDR1 LNHDA and CDR2 SQIVND come from the germline V gene (reference sequence). CDR3 sequence reads: CASSIVVAGNEQFF. The CDR3 nucleotides read TGTGCCAGTAGTATAGTAGTGGCGGGGAATGAGCAGTTCTTC.